Shown below are 21 T cell receptor beta chains from a single sample sequenced in a study of graft-versus-host responses after intestinal transplantation. The assay was immunoSEQ multiplex PCR, and TCRdb's table has in-frame clones only and misses some. The sample lists 30,000 to 45,000 clones; over 80% were seen once. The sample here was PBMCs, taken 1070 days after transplant. These receptors were obtained from a human patient who received an intestinal transplant, so some T cells may come from the graft donor.

V gene TRBV6-5 combines with J gene TRBJ1-1, with 8 bases matching TRBD1. Germline V gene sequence: CDR1 MNHEY, CDR2 SVGAGI. CDR3 length: 12 residues. The V gene end was trimmed by 6 bases and the J gene end by 8 bases; junction bases not matched to a gene: 5. This CDR3 is CASRYDRGEAFF. DNA for the CDR3: TGTGCCAGCAGGTACGACAGGGGAGAAGCTTTCTTT.

The gene calls are TRBV7-2 and TRBJ2-4, with D possibly matching TRBD2 (6 bases). This CDR3 is 13 amino acids long. V was clipped by 5 bases and J by 15 bases, with 20 bases between them. Germline V gene sequence: CDR1 SGHTA, CDR2 FQGNSA. CDR3 DNA sequence: TGTGCCAGCAGCGCCGCACTCGGGGGACTTTGGTACTTC. Protein product: CASSAALGGLWYF.

The chain combines TRBV27 with TRBJ2-7, with a weak D call TRBD2 (7 bases). This CDR3 has 12 amino acids. V shed 8 bases and J shed 2 bases, with 10 bases lying between them. Germline CDR1 and CDR2: MNHEY and SMNVEV (reference sequence). The CDR3 sequence is CASGGAPYEQYF. DNA of the CDR3: TGTGCCAGCGGGGGGGCTCCCTACGAGCAGTACTTC.

The rearrangement links TRBV4-1 to TRBJ1-2; D ambiguous. The CDR3 is 16 residues long. V was clipped by 1 base and J by 0 bases, with 12 bases between them. In germline, CDR1 is MGHRA, CDR2 YSYEKL. CDR3 sequence: CASSQGTRQANYGYTF. Here the CDR3 DNA reads TGCGCCAGCAGCCAAGGAACGCGGCAGGCTAACTATGGCTACACCTTC.

The J gene is TRBJ2-2, the V gene TRBV7-3, with TRBD2 identical over 7 bases. V lost 5 bases and J lost 1; bases outside the gene matches: 7. Looked up from germline, CDR1 is SGHTA and CDR2 is FQGTGA. This CDR3 comprises 16 residues. CDR3 in DNA: TGTGCCAGCAGCCCAGACGGGGGGAGGAACACCGGGGAGCTGTTTTTT. Protein: CASSPDGGRNTGELFF.

This rearrangement joins TRBV6-1 to TRBJ1-1; TRBD1 might be the D (6 bases). Trimming pared 6 bases from V and 3 bases from J, leaving 11 bases between. The CDR3 covers 13 residues. The germline V gene has CDR1 MNHNS and CDR2 SASEGT. The CDR3 here is CASRLQGDTEAFF. The CDR3 bases are TGTGCCAGCAGATTACAGGGAGACACTGAAGCTTTCTTT.

This clone was counted a single time. This chain links TRBV6-1 with TRBJ2-2, with 9 bases fitting TRBD1. Germline V CDR1 and CDR2: MNHNS, SASEGT. This CDR3 is 18 amino acids long. The ends lost 7 bases at V and 0 bases at J; junction bases unmatched: 12. CDR3 nucleotide sequence: TGTGCCAGCACTGATCTGGGACAGGGCTATTCGAACACCGGGGAGCTGTTTTTT. Translating it yields CASTDLGQGYSNTGELFF.

The chain uses TRBV6-1 and TRBJ1-5; D ambiguous. This CDR3 is built from 13 residues. V was cut by 6 bases and J by 4 bases, with 10 bases left in between. Germline CDR1 reads MNHNS; CDR2 reads SASEGT. The CDR3 spells CASRPRVNQPQHF. The CDR3 DNA reads TGTGCCAGCAGGCCGAGGGTTAATCAGCCCCAGCATTTT.

This chain uses TRBV28 with TRBJ2-5, with TRBD2 identical over 9 bases. CDR3 length: 15 amino acids. Germline V CDR1 and CDR2: MDHEN, SYDVKM. Unmatched junction bases numbered 9, after V lost 6 bases and J lost 4 bases. Written as DNA, the CDR3 is TGTGCCAGCAGCCCCAGCGGGGGGTCGGGAGAGACCCAGTACTTC. It specifies CASSPSGGSGETQYF.

The chain combines TRBV5-1 with TRBJ2-5, with 8 bases fitting TRBD2. The germline V gene encodes CDR1 SGHRS and CDR2 YFSETQ. CDR3 length equals 14 residues. Trimming took 2 bases from V and 5 from J; bases not matched to a gene: 5. The CDR3 reads CASSLLREGETQYF. As DNA, the CDR3 is TGCGCCAGCAGCTTACTCCGGGAGGGCGAGACCCAGTACTTC.

This chain joins TRBV25-1 and TRBJ2-3; 8 bases align to TRBD2. Germline V lookup: CDR1 MGHDK, CDR2 SYGVNS. V was clipped by 2 bases and J by 4 bases; unmatched bases: 5. The CDR3 length is 15 residues. The chain's CDR3 is CASSERSGGADTQYF. DNA for the CDR3: TGTGCCAGCAGTGAACGCAGCGGGGGAGCAGATACGCAGTATTTT.

The rearrangement uses TRBV6-5 and TRBJ1-1, with D unresolved. The CDR3 length is 15 residues. Trimming removed 6 bases from V and 1 base from J, with 15 bases in between. CDR1 is MNHEY and CDR2 is SVGAGI in the germline V gene. The CDR3 region is CASRLTGRWNTEAFF. The DNA of the CDR3 is TGTGCCAGCAGACTTACGGGCCGCTGGAACACTGAAGCTTTCTTT.

The rearrangement links TRBV29-1 to TRBJ2-1; 7 bases match TRBD2. V gave up 2 bases and J gave up 7 bases; unmatched junction bases: 11. CDR3 length: 15 amino acids. Per germline, CDR1 SQVTM and CDR2 ANQGSEA. The CDR3: CSVEKSGVGRNEQFF. The CDR3 bases are TGCAGCGTTGAAAAGAGCGGGGTGGGGAGGAATGAGCAGTTCTTC.

The chain combines TRBV5-5 with TRBJ2-3, with 10 bases lining up with TRBD2. Losses at the gene ends were 4 bases for V and 4 bases for J; bases not matched to a gene: 6. The CDR3 runs 15 residues. Germline CDR1 and CDR2: SGHKS and YYEKEE (reference sequence). CDR3 nucleotide sequence: TGTGCCAGCAGCAAGCGGGGGGGAGGCGCAGATACGCAGTATTTT. It yields the protein CASSKRGGGADTQYF.

The chain joins TRBV5-4 to TRBJ2-7, with 10 bases identical to TRBD1. Germline CDR1 is SGHNT and CDR2 is YYREEE (reference sequence). V trimming: 3 bases; J trimming: 2 bases; junction bases outside the gene matches: 2. This CDR3 has 14 residues. The CDR3 is CASSWDRGPYEQYF. In DNA form, the CDR3 reads TGTGCCAGCAGCTGGGACAGGGGCCCCTACGAGCAGTACTTC.

As concerns this clone: The junction and the germline gene differ at one end; a read error may be behind it. This chain uses TRBV15 with TRBJ2-4; 9 bases map to TRBD1. This CDR3 is 15 amino acids long. Looked up from germline, CDR1 is LNHNV and CDR2 is YYDKDF (reference sequence). The CDR3 bases are TGTGCCACCAGCAGGGTATTAGACAGGGGGGTGAGAGTAAGCTTC. Residues: CATSRVLDRGVRVSF.

This chain connects TRBV15 to TRBJ2-5; D possibly corresponds to TRBD1 (6 bases). The CDR3 runs to 14 residues. Germline CDR1 reads LNHNV; CDR2 reads YYDKDF (reference sequence). V was pared by 5 bases and J by 4 bases, with 14 bases between. The DNA of the CDR3 is TGTGCCACCAGCGCGTGGGGGCTCGGAGAGACCCAGTACTTC. Translation gives CATSAWGLGETQYF.

The chain uses TRBV18 and TRBJ1-5; D call uncertain. Germline V gene sequence: CDR1 KGHSH, CDR2 LQKENI. The CDR3 extends over 13 amino acids. The V end was cut by 3 bases, the J end by 5 bases, with 8 bases between. The CDR3 region has the DNA TGTGCCAGCTCACCCGGCCCCGATCAGCCCCAGCATTTT. As protein: CASSPGPDQPQHF. Full variable domain (missing parts from reference TRBV18 and TRBJ1-5): NAGVMQNPRHLVRRRGQEARLRCSPMKGHSHVYWYRQLPEEGLKFMVYLQKENIIDESGMPKERFSAEFPKEGPSILRIQQVVRGDSAAYFCASSPGPDQPQHFGDGTRLSIL.

The chain carries TRBV19 and TRBJ2-6; 9 bases align to TRBD2. CDR3 length: 17 residues. J was trimmed by 0 bases and V by 6 bases; bases with no gene match: 6. Germline CDR1 LNHDA, CDR2 SQIVND (reference sequence). The CDR3 region has the DNA TGTGCCAGTAGCAGGAGGCGGGGGGGCTCTGGGGCCAACGTCCTGACTTTC. Its protein is CASSRRRGGSGANVLTF.

This chain uses TRBV5-1 with TRBJ2-3, with 9 bases that match TRBD2. CDR3 length: 16 residues. Germline lookup yields CDR1 SGHRS and CDR2 YFSETQ. The ends lost 4 bases at V and 0 bases at J; junction bases unmatched: 6. The CDR3 nucleotides read TGCGCCAGCAGCCAAGGACTAGCGAGTAGCACAGATACGCAGTATTTT. Amino acids: CASSQGLASSTDTQYF. Full variable domain (rest looked up from reference TRBV5-1 and TRBJ2-3): KAGVTQTPRYLIKTRGQQVTLSCSPISGHRSVSWYQQTPGQGLQFLFEYFSETQRNKGNFPGRFSGRQFSNSRSEMNVSTLELGDSALYLCASSQGLASSTDTQYFGPGTRLTVL.

The chain employs TRBV7-9 and TRBJ2-2, with D unclear. CDR3 size: 15 residues. Germline values: CDR1 SEHNR, CDR2 FQNEAQ (reference sequence). Trimming stripped 0 bases from V and 4 bases from J, with 9 bases between. The CDR3 sequence: CASSLAMGSTGELFF. The CDR3 DNA is TGTGCCAGCAGCTTAGCGATGGGCTCCACCGGGGAGCTGTTTTTT.